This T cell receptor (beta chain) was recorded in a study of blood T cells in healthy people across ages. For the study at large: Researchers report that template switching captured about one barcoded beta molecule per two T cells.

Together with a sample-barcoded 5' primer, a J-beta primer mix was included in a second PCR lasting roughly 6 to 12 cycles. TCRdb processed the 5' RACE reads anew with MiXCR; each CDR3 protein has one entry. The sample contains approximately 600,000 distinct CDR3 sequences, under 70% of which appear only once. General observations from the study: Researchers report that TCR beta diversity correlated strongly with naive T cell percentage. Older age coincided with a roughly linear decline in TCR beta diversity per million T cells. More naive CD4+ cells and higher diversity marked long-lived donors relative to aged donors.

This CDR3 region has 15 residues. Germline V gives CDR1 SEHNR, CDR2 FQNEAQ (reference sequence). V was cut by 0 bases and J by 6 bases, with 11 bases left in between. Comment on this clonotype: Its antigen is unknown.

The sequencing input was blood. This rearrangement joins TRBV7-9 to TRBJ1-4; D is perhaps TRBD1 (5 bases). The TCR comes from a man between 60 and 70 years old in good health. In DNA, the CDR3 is TGTGCCAGCAGCTTAGCGGGGCGGGGGGATGAAAAACTGTTTTTT. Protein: CASSLAGRGDEKLFF.